This T cell receptor beta chain came from a study of post-analysis software for immune sequencing data. Germline CDR1 reads DFQATT; CDR2 reads SNEGSKA (reference sequence). The CDR3 contains 13 residues. On this clonotype: Its cognate antigen is unknown.

Study conclusions and caveats: When compared against controls, multiple sclerosis patients showed significantly lower normalized Chao1 diversity. Patients carried several TRBV segments more frequently than controls did, and TRBV5-6, TRBV5-1 and TRBV20-1 were among them.

cDNA libraries for TCR beta contained unique molecular identifiers. TCRdb redid the calling of the PCR reads with MiXCR, one entry per CDR3 protein. The repertoire consists of hundreds of thousands of distinct CDR3 sequences, with 30% occurring once and the leading ten covering around 0.55%. J is TRBJ1-2 and V is TRBV20-1; D is perhaps TRBD1 (5 bases). The source material was blood. This receptor was identified in a girl aged 5-17 years with multiple sclerosis. CDR3 sequence: CRAPPGPNYGYTF. Here the CDR3 DNA reads TGCAGGGCTCCGCCGGGACCTAACTATGGCTACACCTTC.